The rows below give T cell receptor beta chains drawn from one sample of a study of blood T cells in healthy people across ages. Via MiXCR, TCRdb re-called the 5' RACE reads, giving one row per CDR3 protein. The sample yields around 900,000 distinct CDR3 sequences, 51% seen once. The specimen was blood. These receptors all stem from a woman aged 55-69 years in good health. Each CDR3 is given with its conserved first and last residue. A D gene is named only where the DNA matches it firmly. Size values are once, few and many counts, or a class for expanded clones, and some rows have none.

v_gene: TRBV12-3/TRBV12-4
d_gene: .
abundance: few
j_gene: TRBJ2-7
CDR3aa: CATSNSYEQYF
CDR3nt: TGTGCCACCAGCAACTCCTACGAGCAGTACTTC

v_gene: TRBV7-2
d_gene: .
abundance: .
j_gene: TRBJ2-3
CDR3aa: CASSYGSISTDTQYF
CDR3nt: TGTGCCAGCAGCTACGGTTCGATAAGCACAGATACGCAGTATTTT

v_gene: TRBV20-1
d_gene: TRBD2
abundance: .
j_gene: TRBJ2-4
CDR3aa: CSARDRIEAGGFKREQYF
CDR3nt: TGCAGTGCTAGAGATCGAATCGAAGCGGGAGGTTTCAAACGAGAGCAGTACTTC

v_gene: TRBV25-1
d_gene: .
abundance: .
j_gene: TRBJ2-3
CDR3aa: CASNRAGTDTQYF
CDR3nt: TGTGCCAGCAACAGGGCCGGCACAGATACGCAGTATTTT

v_gene: TRBV29-1
d_gene: TRBD1
abundance: many
j_gene: TRBJ2-7
CDR3aa: CSVMTGDEQYF
CDR3nt: TGCAGCGTAATGACAGGGGACGAGCAGTACTTC

v_gene: TRBV6-1
d_gene: .
abundance: few
j_gene: TRBJ2-7
CDR3aa: CATGDSTYEQYF
CDR3nt: TGTGCCACTGGGGACTCAACCTACGAGCAGTACTTC

v_gene: TRBV7-9
d_gene: TRBD1
abundance: .
j_gene: TRBJ1-2
CDR3aa: CASGTTGGVPGYTF
CDR3nt: TGTGCCAGCGGGACGACAGGGGGGGTTCCCGGCTACACCTTC

v_gene: TRBV20-1
d_gene: TRBD2
abundance: few
j_gene: TRBJ2-1
CDR3aa: CSARGLHDINEQFF
CDR3nt: TGCAGTGCTAGGGGACTACATGATATCAATGAGCAGTTCTTC

v_gene: TRBV4-3
d_gene: .
abundance: few
j_gene: TRBJ1-6
CDR3aa: CASSQDNWSDNSPLHF
CDR3nt: TGCGCCAGCAGCCAAGATAATTGGTCAGATAATTCACCCCTCCACTTT

v_gene: TRBV5-1
d_gene: TRBD2
abundance: .
j_gene: TRBJ2-1
CDR3aa: CASSLEASGTGYNEQFF
CDR3nt: TGCGCCAGCAGCTTGGAGGCTAGCGGGACCGGCTACAATGAGCAGTTCTTC

v_gene: TRBV20-1
d_gene: .
abundance: .
j_gene: TRBJ2-7
CDR3aa: CSAPRGRHYEQYF
CDR3nt: TGCAGTGCTCCCCGGGGGAGACACTACGAGCAGTACTTC

v_gene: TRBV6-2/TRBV6-3
d_gene: TRBD2
abundance: few
j_gene: TRBJ2-7
CDR3aa: CASAGTGGFYEQYF
CDR3nt: TGCGCCAGCGCGGGAACGGGAGGGTTTTACGAGCAGTACTTC

v_gene: TRBV6-5
d_gene: TRBD2
abundance: once
j_gene: TRBJ2-3
CDR3aa: CASQRTSSILTDTQYF
CDR3nt: TGTGCCAGCCAACGGACTAGCTCCATTCTCACAGATACGCAGTATTTT

v_gene: TRBV15
d_gene: .
abundance: .
j_gene: TRBJ1-4
CDR3aa: CATSRDIGEAKLFF
CDR3nt: TGTGCCACCAGCAGAGATATTGGGGAAGCAAAACTGTTTTTT

v_gene: TRBV29-1
d_gene: .
abundance: few
j_gene: TRBJ1-2
CDR3aa: CSVVSAGWVRHGYGYTF
CDR3nt: TGCAGCGTTGTATCGGCGGGTTGGGTACGACACGGCTATGGCTACACCTTC

v_gene: TRBV7-2
d_gene: .
abundance: .
j_gene: TRBJ2-1
CDR3aa: CASSRRRASTYNEQFF
CDR3nt: TGTGCCAGCAGCCGCCGGCGGGCCTCTACCTACAATGAGCAGTTCTTC

v_gene: TRBV20-1
d_gene: TRBD1
abundance: .
j_gene: TRBJ2-1
CDR3aa: CSAYVPVAPGGNEQFF
CDR3nt: TGCAGTGCCTATGTCCCCGTAGCCCCAGGGGGCAATGAGCAGTTCTTC

v_gene: TRBV29-1
d_gene: .
abundance: .
j_gene: TRBJ2-7
CDR3aa: CSVQSRQGGYEQYF
CDR3nt: TGCAGCGTTCAATCGCGGCAGGGGGGCTACGAGCAGTACTTC

v_gene: TRBV20-1
d_gene: TRBD1
abundance: .
j_gene: TRBJ2-7
CDR3aa: CSAEPGTGVYEQYF
CDR3nt: TGCAGTGCTGAACCCGGGACAGGGGTCTACGAGCAGTACTTC

v_gene: TRBV29-1
d_gene: .
abundance: many
j_gene: TRBJ1-2
CDR3aa: CSVDNYGYTF
CDR3nt: TGCAGCGTGGACAACTATGGCTACACCTTC

v_gene: TRBV7-9
d_gene: TRBD1
abundance: .
j_gene: TRBJ1-4
CDR3aa: CASRSSGTVSREKLFF
CDR3nt: TGTGCCAGCAGGTCCTCCGGGACAGTTAGTCGTGAAAAACTGTTTTTT

v_gene: TRBV14
d_gene: .
abundance: many
j_gene: TRBJ2-4
CDR3aa: CASSQDRGQGPKNIQYF
CDR3nt: TGTGCCAGCAGCCAAGATCGCGGGCAGGGACCCAAAAACATTCAGTACTTC

v_gene: TRBV25-1
d_gene: .
abundance: .
j_gene: TRBJ1-5
CDR3aa: CASSEAQGIDQPQHF
CDR3nt: TGTGCCAGCAGTGAAGCACAGGGAATTGATCAGCCCCAGCATTTT

v_gene: TRBV9
d_gene: .
abundance: few
j_gene: TRBJ2-3
CDR3aa: CASSVAGTLLTDTQYF
CDR3nt: TGTGCCAGCAGCGTAGCTGGGACCCTCCTCACAGATACGCAGTATTTT

v_gene: TRBV4-1
d_gene: .
abundance: .
j_gene: TRBJ1-2
CDR3aa: CASSQSRGADSGDGYTF
CDR3nt: TGCGCCAGCAGCCAATCTCGGGGGGCGGATAGTGGTGATGGCTACACCTTC

v_gene: TRBV2
d_gene: TRBD2
abundance: .
j_gene: TRBJ2-7
CDR3aa: CASSVTSGHNEQYF
CDR3nt: TGTGCCAGCAGTGTTACTAGCGGACACAATGAGCAGTACTTC

v_gene: TRBV7-6
d_gene: TRBD2
abundance: many
j_gene: TRBJ2-7
CDR3aa: CASSLASGRALYYEQYF
CDR3nt: TGTGCCAGCAGCTTAGCTAGCGGGAGGGCCTTGTACTACGAGCAGTACTTC

v_gene: TRBV11-1
d_gene: .
abundance: .
j_gene: TRBJ2-3
CDR3aa: CASSPPGSSLITDTQYF
CDR3nt: TGTGCCAGCAGCCCTCCCGGGTCCTCGTTAATCACAGATACGCAGTATTTT

v_gene: TRBV7-9
d_gene: .
abundance: once
j_gene: TRBJ2-7
CDR3aa: CASSLIGGSGEQYF
CDR3nt: TGTGCCAGCAGCTTAATCGGGGGTTCTGGGGAGCAGTACTTC

v_gene: TRBV12-3/TRBV12-4
d_gene: TRBD2
abundance: .
j_gene: TRBJ2-5
CDR3aa: CASSFVAGGPLETQYF
CDR3nt: TGTGCCAGCAGTTTCGTAGCGGGAGGGCCTTTGGAGACCCAGTACTTC

v_gene: TRBV4-1
d_gene: TRBD1
abundance: once
j_gene: TRBJ1-5
CDR3aa: CASSPKRTGPNQPQHF
CDR3nt: TGCGCCAGCAGCCCAAAAAGGACAGGGCCCAATCAGCCCCAGCATTTT

v_gene: TRBV7-9
d_gene: .
abundance: .
j_gene: TRBJ1-2
CDR3aa: CASSLPSDGGTNYGYTF
CDR3nt: TGTGCCAGCAGCTTGCCCTCGGACGGAGGGACTAACTATGGCTACACCTTC

v_gene: TRBV7-2
d_gene: .
abundance: few
j_gene: TRBJ1-2
CDR3aa: CASSRLTGLYNYGYTF
CDR3nt: TGTGCCAGCAGCCGGCTTACAGGGCTCTATAACTATGGCTACACCTTC

v_gene: TRBV7-6
d_gene: TRBD2
abundance: few
j_gene: TRBJ2-1
CDR3aa: CASSSVASGGDEQFF
CDR3nt: TGTGCCAGCAGCTCGGTTGCTAGCGGGGGCGATGAGCAGTTCTTC

v_gene: TRBV28
d_gene: TRBD1
abundance: .
j_gene: TRBJ2-7
CDR3aa: CASSLTDRLAYEQYF
CDR3nt: TGTGCCAGCAGTTTAACGGACAGGTTAGCCTACGAGCAGTACTTC